These 22 T cell receptor beta chains came from one sample sequenced in a study of blood T cell repertoires in COVID-19. The table came from immunoSEQ multiplex PCR; TCRdb's copy has only in-frame clones and leaves some out. The repertoire holds hundreds of thousands of clones, with about 82% as singletons. The specimen was peripheral blood. Receptor source: a woman aged 45 to 65 with active or convalescent COVID-19.

The chain combines TRBV28 with TRBJ1-2; 10 nucleotides agree with TRBD1. Germline loops: CDR1 MDHEN, CDR2 SYDVKM. The ends lost 11 bases at V and 4 bases at J; junction bases unmatched: 4. The CDR3 extends over 12 amino acids. DNA of the CDR3: TGTGCCGGAGGGGACAGGGGCTATGGCTACACCTTC. Residues: CAGGDRGYGYTF.

The V call is TRBV4-1, the J call TRBJ2-4, with D tentatively TRBD1 (5 bases). The CDR3 is 19 residues long. Trimming removed 5 bases from V and 0 bases from J, with 23 bases in between. Germline V gene sequence: CDR1 MGHRA, CDR2 YSYEKL. As DNA, the CDR3 is TGCGCCAGCAGCTTTCGACCCCCTTGGGTGGGGCTAGCCAAAAACATTCAGTACTTC. Protein product: CASSFRPPWVGLAKNIQYF.

The chain links TRBV15 to TRBJ2-7, with D possibly TRBD1 on 6 matching bases. Looked up from germline, CDR1 is LNHNV and CDR2 is YYDKDF (reference sequence). V was cut by 3 bases and J by 3 bases, with 15 bases left in between. This CDR3 is 15 amino acids long. The DNA of the CDR3 is TGTGCCACCAGCAGGGAACAGGGTACCAACTACGAGCAGTACTTC. It codes for CATSREQGTNYEQYF.

This chain uses TRBV27 with TRBJ2-7, with D possibly being TRBD1 (6 bases). Germline V CDR1 and CDR2: MNHEY, SMNVEV (reference sequence). V was cut by 5 bases and J by 2 bases, with 16 bases left in between. There are 15 residues in the CDR3. The CDR3 DNA reads TGTGCCAGCAGTCTCGGACAGTTTAACACCTACGAGCAGTACTTC. Its protein product is CASSLGQFNTYEQYF.

J is TRBJ1-5 and V is TRBV5-6; D remains ambiguous. V was cut by 4 bases and J by 6 bases, with 11 bases left in between. This CDR3 region has 13 residues. CDR1 and CDR2 from the germline V gene are SGHDT and YYEEEE. CDR3 residues: CASSLDPGQPQHF. The DNA for the CDR3 is TGTGCCAGCAGCCTGGATCCGGGTCAGCCCCAGCATTTT.

The chain links TRBV3-1 (or the pseudogene TRBV3-2) to TRBJ2-7; D unclear. The germline V gene encodes CDR1 LGHDT and CDR2 YNNKEL (reference sequence). CDR3 size: 12 residues. V was cut by 5 bases and J by 3 bases, with 8 bases left in between. The CDR3 sequence is CASSGYSYEQYF. The CDR3 DNA reads as TGTGCCAGCAGCGGTTACAGCTACGAGCAGTACTTC.

The genes are TRBV27 and TRBJ1-1; the match to TRBD1 covers 9 bases. The CDR3 loop spans 19 amino acids. Unmatched junction bases numbered 14, after V lost 2 bases and J lost 1 base. Germline V gives CDR1 MNHEY, CDR2 SMNVEV (reference sequence). The CDR3 DNA is TGTGCCAGCAGTTTAATGTCGCCCGGGACAGGGTGGCCGAACACTGAAGCTTTCTTT. Translating gives CASSLMSPGTGWPNTEAFF.

The chain links TRBV6-5 to TRBJ2-7; a possible D gene is TRBD1 (6 bases). The CDR3 has 13 amino acids. Germline CDR1 MNHEY, CDR2 SVGAGI. The ends were cut back, 6 bases at V and 7 bases at J, with 16 bases in the middle. In DNA form, the CDR3 reads TGTGCCAGCAGCCCCAGGGGTTTAGGGGAGCAGTACTTC. Its translation is CASSPRGLGEQYF.

This chain joins TRBV6-5 and TRBJ1-1, with 7 bases fitting TRBD1. The CDR3 has 14 residues. V lost 4 bases, J lost 5 bases, and 7 bases stayed unmatched. Germline V gene lookup returns CDR1 MNHEY and CDR2 SVGAGI. As DNA, the CDR3 is TGTGCCAGCAGTTTACAGGGGCCGGGGACTGAAGCTTTCTTT. Translating it yields CASSLQGPGTEAFF.

The CDR3 nucleotides read TGTGCCACCAGCAGGGGGGGACAGCGTAACTATGGCTACACCTTC. The encoded protein is CATSRGGQRNYGYTF. The V call is TRBV15, the J call TRBJ1-2; TRBD1 aligns across 7 bases. The CDR3 loop spans 15 amino acids. The V and J ends lost 3 bases and 1 base, in that order; junction bases with no gene match: 5. The germline gives CDR1 LNHNV, CDR2 YYDKDF (reference sequence).

The rearrangement joins TRBV6-1 to TRBJ2-7; 8 nucleotides match TRBD1. Germline trimming cut 1 base from V and 6 bases from J; bases unmatched to any gene: 5. Germline V lookup: CDR1 MNHNS, CDR2 SASEGT. The CDR3 contains 14 residues. CDR3 bases: TGTGCCAGCAGTGAAGTGGACAGGGTGGGCGAGCAGTACTTC. This translates into CASSEVDRVGEQYF.

The chain employs TRBV30 and TRBJ2-5; 7 bases agree with TRBD2. From germline, CDR1 is GTSNPN and CDR2 SVGIG (reference sequence). The CDR3 is made up of 16 amino acids. V trimming: 3 bases; J trimming: 1 base; junction bases outside the gene matches: 11. CDR3 nucleotide sequence: TGTGCCTGGAGACCCTGGTGGGCGGGAGCCCAAGAGACCCAGTACTTC. Translated, it gives CAWRPWWAGAQETQYF.

This clone appeared many times. The genes are TRBV15 and TRBJ1-1, with 7 bases fitting TRBD1. J gave up 8 bases and V 4 bases, and 4 bases lay outside the gene matches. The CDR3 extends over 12 amino acids. Germline CDR1 is LNHNV and CDR2 is YYDKDF (reference sequence). CDR3 protein: CATSKRQGEAFF. The CDR3 DNA reads as TGTGCCACCAGCAAGAGACAGGGAGAAGCTTTCTTT.

The gene calls are TRBV6-5 and TRBJ1-4; D remains ambiguous. The V end lost 0 bases, the J end lost 7 bases, and 6 bases lay between the germline ends. This CDR3 spans 13 amino acids. Germline-derived CDR1 and CDR2 are MNHEY and SVGAGI. In DNA, the CDR3 is TGTGCCAGCAGTTACTCGGAGGCTGAAAAACTGTTTTTT. Translating gives CASSYSEAEKLFF.

The CDR3 loop reads CASRTGVPRTSGRGSTDTQYF. CDR3 DNA sequence: TGTGCCAGTAGGACAGGTGTTCCACGGACTAGCGGGAGGGGGAGCACAGATACGCAGTATTTT. This rearrangement joins TRBV19 to TRBJ2-3, with 15 bases lining up with TRBD2. V lost 6 bases, J lost 0 bases, and 16 bases stayed unmatched. Per germline, CDR1 LNHDA and CDR2 SQIVND (reference sequence). There are 21 residues in the CDR3. Variable domain in full (rest from reference TRBV19 and TRBJ2-3): DGGITQSPKYLFRKEGQNVTLSCEQNLNHDAMYWYRQDPGQGLRLIYYSQIVNDFQKGDIAEGYSVSREKKESFPLTVTSAQKNPTAFYLCASRTGVPRTSGRGSTDTQYFGPGTRLTVL.

The V gene is TRBV7-2, the J gene TRBJ2-5, with a possible D match to TRBD2 (6 bases). Germline CDR1 reads SGHTA; CDR2 reads FQGNSA. Trimming cost V 5 bases and J 5 bases, with 21 bases left between them. The CDR3 contains 16 residues. This CDR3 reads CASSDTGGTLGETQYF. CDR3 sequence (DNA): TGTGCCAGCAGCGACACCGGGGGAACCCTAGGGGAGACCCAGTACTTC. The full variable domain, in which reference TRBV7-2 and TRBJ2-5 provide the parts outside the CDR3, is GAGVSQSPSNKVTEKGKDVELRCDPISGHTALYWYRQSLGQGLEFLIYFQGNSAPDKSGLPSDRFSAERTGGSVSTLTIQRTQQEDSAVYLCASSDTGGTLGETQYFGPGTRLLVL.

This sequence joins TRBV7-8 and TRBJ1-4, with D possibly matching TRBD1 (5 bases). Germline values: CDR1 SGHVS, CDR2 FQNEAQ. Trimming shortened V by 5 bases and J by 2 bases, and 12 bases separated the two germline ends. The CDR3 is 15 amino acids. The CDR3 coding sequence is TGTGCCAGCAGCGGCGGGGCATACACTAATGAAAAACTGTTTTTT. Its protein is CASSGGAYTNEKLFF.

J is TRBJ2-1 and V is TRBV5-1, with 9 nucleotides matching TRBD1. Trimming at V came to 4 bases and at J to 2 bases, leaving 7 bases not matched to a gene. The CDR3 has 16 residues. The germline V gene encodes CDR1 SGHRS and CDR2 YFSETQ. CDR3 sequence (DNA): TGCGCCAGCAGCGAGCAGACAGGGGGAACCTACAATGAGCAGTTCTTC. It translates to CASSEQTGGTYNEQFF.

The CDR3 DNA follows: TGTGCCAGCAGCTTGCTACAGGGGCTGCCCTACGAGCAGTACTTC. This sequence encodes CASSLLQGLPYEQYF. The rearrangement links TRBV7-9 to TRBJ2-7, with TRBD1 identical over 7 bases. Germline trimming cut 3 bases from V and 2 bases from J; bases unmatched to any gene: 7. The CDR3 sequence is 15 residues long. Germline CDR1 is SEHNR and CDR2 is FQNEAQ (reference sequence).

This clone is a singleton in its sample. V is TRBV10-3 and J is TRBJ2-7; 7 nucleotides agree with TRBD1. The ends lost 3 bases at V and 3 bases at J; junction bases unmatched: 5. This CDR3 is 14 amino acids long. Germline lookup yields CDR1 ENHRY and CDR2 SYGVKD. The CDR3, as DNA: TGTGCCATCAGTGACTCCAGGGGGATCTACGAGCAGTACTTC. Protein sequence: CAISDSRGIYEQYF.

There are a few counts of this clone. The rearrangement joins TRBV5-1 to TRBJ2-6; a possible D gene is TRBD1 (6 bases). CDR3 length equals 20 residues. Trimming took 1 base from V and 0 from J, leaving 20 bases between them. Germline V CDR1 and CDR2: SGHRS, YFSETQ. CDR3 sequence (DNA): TGCGCCAGCAGCTTGACAGGGATTCCACCCTTTACCTCTGGGGCCAACGTCCTGACTTTC. Translation gives CASSLTGIPPFTSGANVLTF.

This clone showed up just a few times. The chain joins TRBV6-5 to TRBJ2-7; TRBD2 matches at 7 bases. The V gene's germline CDR1 is MNHEY and CDR2 SVGAGI. J was trimmed by 0 bases and V by 0 bases; bases with no gene match: 2. The length of the CDR3 is 15 residues. In DNA form, the CDR3 reads TGTGCCAGCAGTTACTCGGGGAGGGCCTCCTACGAGCAGTACTTC. Its translation is CASSYSGRASYEQYF.